Detailed here is one T cell receptor (beta chain). What it binds is not known. The sample comes from a study of cytomegalovirus exposure and HLA in healthy donors. In the PCR, 60 Vbeta and 13 Jbeta primers were used. Study processing details: The authors later counted roughly 87 million unique TCR beta chains, 9.5 million to 13 million of them shared. Measured with immunoSEQ multiplex PCR; TCRdb has only the in-frame clones, and not every one. V and J calls and clone size come straight from that table; D and trimming were deduced from the DNA. The top ten clones hold approximately 6.9% of a sample with 100,000 to 120,000 clones, roughly 80% of them seen once. Study-wide findings and caveats: Reportedly, HLA-A and HLA-B alleles of most subjects were accurately predicted from TCR beta. For TCR beta chains, V- and J-gene trimming was later linked to a missense DCLRE1C variant. The study designated 150 or so TCR beta chains cytomegalovirus-associated.

The CDR3 runs to 14 residues. V was trimmed by 5 bases and J by 2 bases, leaving 10 bases between them. Germline V gene lookup returns CDR1 SEHNR and CDR2 FQNEAQ (reference sequence). The receptor's source is a man aged 25 to 40 in good health and CMV-seropositive. Specimen: PBMCs. V gene TRBV7-9 combines with J gene TRBJ1-5, with D hard to call. CDR3 bases: TGTGCCAGCAGCAGATCGGGAGGCAATCAGCCCCAGCATTTT. Translated, it gives CASSRSGGNQPQHF. Using reference TRBV7-9 and TRBJ1-5 for the parts outside the CDR3, the full variable domain is DTGVSQNPRHKITKRGQNVTFRCDPISEHNRLYWYRQTLGQGPEFLTYFQNEAQLEKSRLLSDRFSAERPKGSFSTLEIQRTEQGDSAMYLCASSRSGGNQPQHFGDGTRLSIL.